The text below deals with one TCR beta chain. What it binds is unknown. CDR3 length equals 16 residues. Germline assignment: CDR1 MGHRA and CDR2 YSYEKL. Trimming took 2 bases from V and 6 from J; bases not matched to a gene: 10. The data were obtained in a study of CD8 T cells in ankylosing spondylitis. 5'-RACE, quantitative and with molecular barcodes, yielded the TCR beta libraries. TCRdb independently ran MiXCR on the 5' RACE reads; one entry per CDR3 protein. This sample has about 390,000 distinct CDR3 sequences, with 20% to 25% found just once. Broader study findings: A motif of eight highly homologous TCR beta variants was seen as apparently characteristic of ankylosing spondylitis blood. Some motif variants had been reported before (in reactive arthritis synovial fluid and blood). The study looked at matched synovial fluid samples from ankylosing spondylitis patients. Disease-linked clones were reported to be significantly enriched there.

This sequence originates from a male donor with ankylosing spondylitis. The chain has TRBV4-1 and TRBJ2-1; 7 nucleotides match TRBD1. Specimen: blood, either unsorted or a sorted T cell fraction (not recorded which). The CDR3 here is CASSQPGQRQGNEQFF. The DNA for the CDR3 is TGCGCCAGCAGCCAACCGGGACAGAGGCAGGGCAATGAGCAGTTCTTC.